The 12 T cell receptor beta chains below were found in one sample sequenced in a study of shared clonotypes between healthy human individuals. Assay used: immunoSEQ multiplex PCR; TCRdb lists only in-frame clones, some missing. This sample has about 490,000 clones; 60% to 85% occur once, and the top ten carry 13%. The sample was PBMCs. These receptor sequences come from a woman aged 40 to 50 in good health. Some clones in this sample may be carry-over from other donors' samples.

The rearrangement links TRBV18 to TRBJ2-3; perhaps D is TRBD1 or TRBD2 (5 bases each). From germline, CDR1 is KGHSH and CDR2 LQKENI. Trimming left V 5 bases short and J 3 bases short, with 12 bases between. CDR3 length equals 14 residues. CDR3 nucleotide sequence: TGTGCCAGCTCATCGGGGCCAGGGACAGATACGCAGTATTTT. The encoded protein is CASSSGPGTDTQYF.

V usage is TRBV19 and J usage is TRBJ1-5; TRBD1 agrees at 12 bases. The CDR3 sequence is 18 residues long. Germline assignment: CDR1 LNHDA and CDR2 SQIVND (reference sequence). Trimming took 6 bases from V and 1 from J; bases not matched to a gene: 10. The DNA of the CDR3 is TGTGCCAGTAGAACCCGGGACAGGGGGCGGCCCAGCAATCAGCCCCAGCATTTT. Translated: CASRTRDRGRPSNQPQHF.

With respect to this clone: A read error is the likely source, as a far larger clone sits one nucleotide away. The chain joins TRBV7-8 to TRBJ1-1; 8 nucleotides align to TRBD1. CDR1 and CDR2 from the germline V gene are SGHVS and FQNEAQ. The CDR3 totals 13 residues. CDR3 in DNA: TGTGCCAGCAACGACAGGGGTAAGAATGAAGCTCTCTTT. Residues: CASNDRGKNEALF.

This clone was seen repeatedly, ten times or more. The gene calls are TRBV11-3 and TRBJ2-7, with 10 bases matching TRBD1. This CDR3 region has 14 residues. With V trimmed by 2 bases and J by 6 bases, 4 bases remained unmatched. Germline CDR1 and CDR2: SGHNT and YENEEA. DNA of the CDR3: TGTGCCAGCAGCTTATCCGGGACAGGGGCCGAGCAGTACTTC. Residues: CASSLSGTGAEQYF.

V gene TRBV15 combines with J gene TRBJ2-1; 10 bases are a match to TRBD1. Trimming at V came to 1 base and at J to 5 bases, leaving 2 bases not matched to a gene. The CDR3 is 15 residues long. The V gene's germline CDR1 is LNHNV and CDR2 YYDKDF (reference sequence). In DNA form, the CDR3 reads TGTGCCACCAGCAGAGGGACAGGGGGGCACAATGAGCAGTTCTTC. It yields the protein CATSRGTGGHNEQFF.

The V gene is TRBV7-3, the J gene TRBJ2-2; TRBD2 might be the D (5 bases). The CDR3 totals 13 residues. Germline assignment: CDR1 SGHTA and CDR2 FQGTGA. Trimming removed 5 bases from V and 5 bases from J, with 9 bases in between. CDR3 region: CASSPSQTGELFF. In DNA, the CDR3 is TGTGCCAGCAGCCCTAGCCAGACCGGGGAGCTGTTTTTT.

This clone was recorded a few times. This sequence joins TRBV7-7 and TRBJ2-1; TRBD1 agrees at 10 bases. The CDR3 is made up of 15 amino acids. The germline gives CDR1 SSHAT, CDR2 FNYEAQ (reference sequence). The J segment lost 8 bases and the V segment lost 5 bases, leaving 9 bases of the junction unmatched. The CDR3 sequence: CASSPGTGAVDEQFF. The CDR3 region has the DNA TGTGCCAGCAGCCCCGGGACAGGGGCCGTCGATGAGCAGTTCTTC.

The chain is built from TRBV5-1 and TRBJ2-2; TRBD1 might be the D (6 bases). The CDR3 is made up of 16 amino acids. Trimming took 4 bases from V and 4 from J, leaving 17 bases between them. Germline CDR1 SGHRS, CDR2 YFSETQ. The CDR3 DNA is TGCGCCAGCAGCCCCGCGTGGGGGCTGGGCACCGGGGAGCTGTTTTTT. Encoded protein: CASSPAWGLGTGELFF.

In regard to this clone: This CDR3 fails to terminate in the conserved phenylalanine or tryptophan, so it likely reflects a read error. Because the CDR3's place on the DNA is in doubt, the DNA is left out and the CDR3 is given as listed by TCRdb. The chain uses TRBV28 and TRBJ1-3. The germline V gene encodes CDR1 MDHEN and CDR2 SYDVKM. Counting both end residues, the CDR3 totals 17 amino acids. CDR3 amino acids: CASSARKPGGTLSGMRL.

The genes are TRBV7-9 and TRBJ2-1, with D perhaps TRBD2 (5 bases). With 4 bases removed from V and 6 bases from J, the gap between germline ends came to 16 bases. Germline CDR1 SEHNR, CDR2 FQNEAQ (reference sequence). The CDR3 length is 15 residues. The CDR3 DNA sequence: TGTGCCAGCAGCTCAACTAGTGGGGTTCGCAATGAGCAGTTCTTC. This codes for CASSSTSGVRNEQFF.

On this clone: Relative to the germline gene, one junction end is altered; a read error may explain this. This sequence joins TRBV6-6 and TRBJ1-2; weak D call: TRBD1 (5 bases). The length of the CDR3 is 13 residues. Germline CDR1 is MNHNY and CDR2 is SVGAGI (reference sequence). CDR3 sequence (DNA): TGTGCCAGCAGTCTTGACAGAAACTATGGCCACACCTTC. Amino acids: CASSLDRNYGHTF.

Here the CDR3 reads CASSVGTGHYEQYF. The CDR3 DNA sequence: TGTGCCAGCAGCGTCGGGACAGGTCACTACGAGCAGTACTTC. The rearrangement uses TRBV9 and TRBJ2-7, with 8 bases that match TRBD1. V trimming: 2 bases; J trimming: 3 bases; junction bases outside the gene matches: 4. Germline CDR1 and CDR2: SGDLS and YYNGEE. The CDR3 is made up of 14 amino acids.